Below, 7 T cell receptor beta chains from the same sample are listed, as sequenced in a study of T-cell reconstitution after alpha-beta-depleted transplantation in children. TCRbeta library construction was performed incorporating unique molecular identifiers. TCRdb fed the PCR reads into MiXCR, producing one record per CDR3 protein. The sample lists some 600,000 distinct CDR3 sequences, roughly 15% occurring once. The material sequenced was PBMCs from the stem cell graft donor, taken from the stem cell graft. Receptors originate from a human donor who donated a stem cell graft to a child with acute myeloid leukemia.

The CDR3 sequence: CASSPLADYTGELFF. The DNA for the CDR3 is TGCGCCAGCAGCCCACTAGCGGACTACACCGGGGAGCTGTTTTTT. The genes are TRBV5-1 and TRBJ2-2; 8 nucleotides line up with TRBD2. CDR3 size: 15 residues. Germline V lookup: CDR1 SGHRS, CDR2 YFSETQ. V shed 4 bases and J 3 bases; nucleotides not matched to a gene: 5.

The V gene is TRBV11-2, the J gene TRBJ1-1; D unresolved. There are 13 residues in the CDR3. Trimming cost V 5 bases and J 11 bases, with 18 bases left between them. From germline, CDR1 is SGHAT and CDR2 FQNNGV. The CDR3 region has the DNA TGTGCCAGCAGCCCGAGACTACTAGACTGGGCTTTCTTT. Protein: CASSPRLLDWAFF.

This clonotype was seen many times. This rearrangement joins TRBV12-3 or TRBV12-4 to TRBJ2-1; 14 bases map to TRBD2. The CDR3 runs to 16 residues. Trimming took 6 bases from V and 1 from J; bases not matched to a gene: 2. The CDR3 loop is CASSRTSGGSYNEQFF. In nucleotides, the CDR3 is TGTGCCAGCAGCCGGACTAGCGGGGGGTCCTACAATGAGCAGTTCTTC.

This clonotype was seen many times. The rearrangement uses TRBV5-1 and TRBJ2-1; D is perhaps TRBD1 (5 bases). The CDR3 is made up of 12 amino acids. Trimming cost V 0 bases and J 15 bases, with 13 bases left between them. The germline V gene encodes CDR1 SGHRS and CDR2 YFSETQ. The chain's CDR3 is CASSLDTKRGFF. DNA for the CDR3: TGCGCCAGCAGCTTGGACACGAAAAGGGGGTTCTTC.

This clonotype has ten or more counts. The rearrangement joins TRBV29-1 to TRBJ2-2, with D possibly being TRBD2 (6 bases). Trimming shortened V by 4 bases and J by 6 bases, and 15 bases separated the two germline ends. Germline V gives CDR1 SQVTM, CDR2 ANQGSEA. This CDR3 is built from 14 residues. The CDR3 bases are TGCAGCGTTGTTGCGGGGCGAGGGGCCGGGGAGCTGTTTTTT. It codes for CSVVAGRGAGELFF.

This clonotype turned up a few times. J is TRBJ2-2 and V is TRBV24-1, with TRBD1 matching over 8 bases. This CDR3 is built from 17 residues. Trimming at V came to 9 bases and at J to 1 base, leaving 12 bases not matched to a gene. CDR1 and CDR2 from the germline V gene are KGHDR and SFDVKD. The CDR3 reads CATEGAGGSLNTGELFF. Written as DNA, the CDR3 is TGTGCCACCGAAGGTGCAGGGGGCTCCTTGAACACCGGGGAGCTGTTTTTT.

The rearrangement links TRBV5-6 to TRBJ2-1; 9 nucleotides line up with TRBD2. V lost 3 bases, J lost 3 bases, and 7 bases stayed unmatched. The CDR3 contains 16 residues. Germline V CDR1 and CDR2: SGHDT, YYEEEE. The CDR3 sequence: CASSSVAGAYYNEQFF. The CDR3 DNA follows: TGTGCCAGCAGCTCCGTAGCGGGGGCTTACTACAATGAGCAGTTCTTC.